The 22 T cell receptor beta chains listed next were all sequenced from one sample in a study of blood T cell repertoires in COVID-19. Assay: immunoSEQ multiplex PCR; the TCRdb copy retains only in-frame clones and omits some. The repertoire holds about 410,000 clones, 75% to 90% seen once, with 1.4% in the top ten. The sample consisted of peripheral blood. The receptors originated from a woman aged 25-40 years with active or convalescent COVID-19.

The chain uses TRBV6-6 and TRBJ1-1; D perhaps matches TRBD1 (6 bases). Germline assignment: CDR1 MNHNY and CDR2 SVGAGI (reference sequence). Trimming removed 6 bases from V and 1 base from J, with 12 bases in between. The CDR3 is made up of 14 amino acids. The CDR3 loop reads CASSPGTPNTEAFF. DNA of the CDR3: TGTGCCAGCAGCCCCGGGACACCGAACACTGAAGCTTTCTTT.

V and J are TRBV27 and TRBJ1-1; D is possibly TRBD1 (5 bases). The CDR3 totals 13 residues. CDR1 is MNHEY, CDR2 SMNVEV, per germline (reference sequence). V was shortened by 8 bases and J by 4 bases, with 14 bases between the two germline ends. The DNA for the CDR3 is TGTGCCAGCCCCCCCCGACAGACCACTGAAGCTTTCTTT. It is translated as CASPPRQTTEAFF.

The V gene is TRBV10-3, the J gene TRBJ1-5; D not certain. Trimming removed 2 bases from V and 0 bases from J, with 8 bases in between. The CDR3 contains 15 residues. Germline V gene lookup returns CDR1 ENHRY and CDR2 SYGVKD. The CDR3 reads CAISEGSFSNQPQHF. The CDR3, as DNA: TGTGCCATCAGTGAGGGCAGTTTTAGCAATCAGCCCCAGCATTTT.

DNA for the CDR3: TGTGCCAGCAGCGAGAGTTTCCAAGAGACCCAGTACTTC. It is translated as CASSESFQETQYF. V gene TRBV9 combines with J gene TRBJ2-5; D call uncertain. Trimming removed 3 bases from V and 1 base from J, with 7 bases in between. The CDR3 totals 13 residues. Germline CDR1 reads SGDLS; CDR2 reads YYNGEE.

V and J are TRBV6-2 or TRBV6-3 and TRBJ1-2, with TRBD1 matching 9 bases. CDR3 size: 16 residues. CDR1 is MNHEY, CDR2 SVGEGT, per germline. V dropped 6 bases and J dropped 2; count of bases not matched to a gene: 10. CDR3 sequence: CASSPTIGQGNYGYTF. The CDR3 bases are TGTGCCAGCAGCCCTACTATAGGACAGGGGAACTATGGCTACACCTTC.

The chain combines TRBV30 with TRBJ2-3, with 8 bases matching TRBD2. This CDR3 region has 21 residues. Trimming took 4 bases from V and 0 from J; bases not matched to a gene: 24. CDR1 and CDR2 from the germline V gene are GTSNPN and SVGIG (reference sequence). CDR3 residues: CAWTVGEEEAGGLPSTDTQYF. CDR3 nucleotides: TGTGCCTGGACCGTGGGAGAAGAAGAGGCGGGGGGTCTCCCTAGCACAGATACGCAGTATTTT.

The rearrangement uses TRBV19 and TRBJ2-3, with D possibly being TRBD2 (5 bases). CDR3 size: 13 residues. Germline loops: CDR1 LNHDA, CDR2 SQIVND (reference sequence). Trimming removed 4 bases at V and 2 bases at J, with 7 bases between. This CDR3 is CASSKRPTDTQYF. The DNA for the CDR3 is TGTGCCAGTAGTAAGCGGCCCACAGATACGCAGTATTTT.

This clone was observed a few times. CDR3 DNA: TGTGCCAGCAGTTTAAGTCAGGGGGCGAAATCTTTGGAGCAGTACTTC. Translated: CASSLSQGAKSLEQYF. The genes are TRBV27 and TRBJ2-7; 8 nucleotides match TRBD1. Looked up from germline, CDR1 is MNHEY and CDR2 is SMNVEV (reference sequence). There are 16 residues in the CDR3. With V trimmed by 2 bases and J by 7 bases, 13 bases remained unmatched.

This chain joins TRBV6-6 and TRBJ1-2; 8 nucleotides align to TRBD1. Trimming cost V 7 bases and J 7 bases; bases outside gene matches: 8. CDR1 and CDR2 from the germline V gene are MNHNY and SVGAGI (reference sequence). CDR3 size: 13 residues. The CDR3 here is CASKPGGAGGYTF. The CDR3 DNA sequence: TGTGCCAGCAAACCAGGGGGCGCCGGTGGCTACACCTTC.

The chain carries TRBV19 and TRBJ2-2; 7 bases line up with TRBD1. After removal of 3 bases from V and 8 bases from J, the junction contained 6 bases not matched to a gene. This CDR3 comprises 14 residues. Germline assignment: CDR1 LNHDA and CDR2 SQIVND (reference sequence). CDR3 sequence: CASSIDRESGELFF. The CDR3 bases are TGTGCCAGTAGTATCGACAGGGAATCGGGGGAGCTGTTTTTT.

The chain links TRBV12-3 or TRBV12-4 to TRBJ1-4; 7 bases are shared with TRBD1. The CDR3 loop spans 13 amino acids. The V gene end was trimmed by 6 bases and the J gene end by 10 bases; junction bases not matched to a gene: 8. The CDR3: CASSLDRDGKLFF. CDR3 DNA sequence: TGTGCCAGCAGCCTCGACAGGGACGGAAAACTGTTTTTT.

A few counts support this clone. The chain's CDR3 is CASSMGGSVRNQPQHF. In nucleotides, the CDR3 is TGTGCCAGTAGTATGGGTGGGTCAGTGCGGAATCAGCCCCAGCATTTT. The rearrangement links TRBV19 to TRBJ1-5; D is uncertain. V shed 3 bases and J shed 4 bases, with 16 bases lying between them. CDR3 length equals 16 residues. Germline CDR1 reads LNHDA; CDR2 reads SQIVND (reference sequence).

Of note for this clone: Other DNA variants within this sample encode the same CDR3. V is TRBV5-1 and J is TRBJ1-1; possibly TRBD1 for D (5 bases). Trimming took 0 bases from V and 5 from J, leaving 8 bases between them. This CDR3 is built from 13 residues. Germline assignment: CDR1 SGHRS and CDR2 YFSETQ. The CDR3 spells CASSLERGTEAFF. The DNA for the CDR3 is TGCGCCAGCAGCTTGGAAAGGGGAACTGAAGCTTTCTTT.

The chain employs TRBV6-1 and TRBJ2-1; unclear D gene. The CDR3 spans 13 residues. Germline lookup yields CDR1 MNHNS and CDR2 SASEGT. V was cut by 2 bases and J by 7 bases, with 9 bases left in between. Here the CDR3 reads CASSELSRNEQFF. Here the CDR3 DNA reads TGTGCCAGCAGTGAATTGAGTCGGAATGAGCAGTTCTTC.

This clone was found once. The chain combines TRBV5-1 with TRBJ2-7, with 9 nucleotides matching TRBD1. This CDR3 has 14 amino acids. CDR1 and CDR2 from the germline V gene are SGHRS and YFSETQ. Trimming took 7 bases from V and 2 from J; bases not matched to a gene: 7. The CDR3 sequence is CASRGTGNTYEQYF. DNA of the CDR3: TGCGCCAGCCGGGGGACAGGGAATACCTACGAGCAGTACTTC.

The chain combines TRBV19 with TRBJ1-5, with 7 bases aligning to TRBD1. V lost 7 bases to trimming and J lost 6 bases; unmatched junction nucleotides: 9. The CDR3 loop spans 14 amino acids. CDR1 LNHDA and CDR2 SQIVND come from the germline V gene (reference sequence). The chain's CDR3 is CASTAGGSSQPQHF. CDR3 sequence (DNA): TGTGCCAGTACGGCAGGGGGATCTTCTCAGCCCCAGCATTTT.

The genes are TRBV2 and TRBJ1-2; 8 nucleotides agree with TRBD1. Germline lookup yields CDR1 SNHLY and CDR2 FYNNEI. The V segment lost 6 bases and the J segment 4 bases; nucleotides outside the gene matches: 7. The CDR3 covers 14 residues. Written as DNA, the CDR3 is TGTGCCAGCAGAACTAGGACAGGGTTCTATGGCTACACCTTC. Translating it yields CASRTRTGFYGYTF.

This chain joins TRBV3-1 (or the pseudogene TRBV3-2) and TRBJ1-1; TRBD1 might be the D (6 bases). Germline CDR1 and CDR2: LGHDT and YNNKEL (reference sequence). There are 14 residues in the CDR3. V gave up 6 bases and J gave up 5 bases, with 16 bases separating them. The CDR3 here is CASSSTGVTTEAFF. The CDR3 nucleotides are TGTGCCAGCAGTTCGACAGGAGTAACGACTGAAGCTTTCTTT.

The rearrangement links TRBV7-6 to TRBJ2-7, with a possible D match to TRBD2 (6 bases). Germline-derived CDR1 and CDR2 are SGHVS and FNYEAQ. This CDR3 has 16 amino acids. The ends were cut back, 0 bases at V and 3 bases at J, with 15 bases in the middle. The CDR3 spells CASSLAGTVPSYEQYF. In nucleotides, the CDR3 is TGTGCCAGCAGCTTAGCTGGGACTGTACCTAGCTACGAGCAGTACTTC.

The chain links TRBV7-2 to TRBJ2-1, with 8 bases lining up with TRBD2. Germline V gives CDR1 SGHTA, CDR2 FQGNSA. The CDR3 is made up of 19 amino acids. After removal of 4 bases from V and 0 bases from J, the junction contained 14 bases not matched to a gene. The DNA of the CDR3 is TGTGCCAGCAGCTCCTCTAACCCGACTAGCGCGAGCTCCTACAATGAGCAGTTCTTC. Translated, it gives CASSSSNPTSASSYNEQFF.

The gene calls are TRBV29-1 and TRBJ1-1; D is uncertain. This CDR3 contains 9 residues. From germline, CDR1 is SQVTM and CDR2 ANQGSEA. The V and J ends lost 4 bases and 14 bases respectively, with 11 bases between them. Here the CDR3 DNA reads TGCAGCGTTGTCCGGTCGTGGTTCTTT. Protein product: CSVVRSWFF.

This chain links TRBV6-5 with TRBJ1-1, with TRBD1 as a possible D gene (5 bases). This CDR3 is built from 12 residues. Trimming took off 9 bases at V and 1 base at J, with 9 bases between the two ends. Germline V gene sequence: CDR1 MNHEY, CDR2 SVGAGI. The CDR3 DNA follows: TGTGCCAGTAAACAGGCGAACACTGAAGCTTTCTTT. Encoded protein: CASKQANTEAFF.